Each of the 25 T cell receptor beta chains below was sequenced from the same sample in a study of blood T cell repertoires in COVID-19. Generated by immunoSEQ multiplex PCR, the TCRdb table keeps only in-frame clones and is missing some. Here the sample spans about 82,000 clones, about 83% being singletons. The specimen sequenced was peripheral blood. The receptors derive from a woman between 55 and 75 years old with acute or convalescent COVID-19.

This sequence joins TRBV30 and TRBJ1-5; 7 bases are a match to TRBD1. The CDR3 covers 15 residues. Trimming cost V 1 base and J 1 base; bases outside gene matches: 4. The germline gives CDR1 GTSNPN, CDR2 SVGIG (reference sequence). The CDR3 coding sequence is TGTGCCTGGAGTGCCATGACAGGGAGCAATCAGCCCCAGCATTTT. Amino acid sequence: CAWSAMTGSNQPQHF.

For the CDR3, the DNA is TGTGCCAGTAGTCGCGGGACTAGTGGCTACAATGAGCAGTTCTTC. Translating gives CASSRGTSGYNEQFF. The gene calls are TRBV19 and TRBJ2-1; 8 bases match TRBD2. The CDR3 extends over 15 amino acids. The V and J ends lost 5 bases and 3 bases, in that order; junction bases with no gene match: 6. In germline, CDR1 is LNHDA, CDR2 SQIVND (reference sequence). The complete variable domain, with remaining parts taken from reference TRBV19 and TRBJ2-1, reads DGGITQSPKYLFRKEGQNVTLSCEQNLNHDAMYWYRQDPGQGLRLIYYSQIVNDFQKGDIAEGYSVSREKKESFPLTVTSAQKNPTAFYLCASSRGTSGYNEQFFGPGTRLTVL.

This clone was seen just once. The chain employs TRBV6-5 and TRBJ2-1; D unresolved. Per germline, CDR1 MNHEY and CDR2 SVGAGI. The V and J ends lost 6 bases and 7 bases respectively, with 7 bases between them. CDR3 size: 11 residues. This CDR3 reads CASSPRNEQFF. For the CDR3, the DNA is TGTGCCAGCAGCCCCCGGAATGAGCAGTTCTTC.

V usage is TRBV9 and J usage is TRBJ2-5; 7 bases agree with TRBD2. Germline V gives CDR1 SGDLS, CDR2 YYNGEE. Trimming at V came to 3 bases and at J to 4 bases, leaving 6 bases not matched to a gene. The CDR3 extends over 14 amino acids. The CDR3 is CASSAEAGRETQYF. The CDR3 region has the DNA TGTGCCAGCAGCGCAGAAGCGGGACGAGAGACCCAGTACTTC.

The chain employs TRBV5-4 and TRBJ2-1, with 12 bases fitting TRBD1. The CDR3 totals 17 residues. The germline V gene has CDR1 SGHNT and CDR2 YYREEE (reference sequence). The V and J ends lost 3 bases and 4 bases, in that order; junction bases with no gene match: 8. This chain's CDR3 is CASSSGGQGAPYNEQFF. The CDR3 DNA reads TGTGCCAGCAGCTCGGGGGGACAGGGGGCCCCATACAATGAGCAGTTCTTC.

The sample holds a few counts of this clone. J is TRBJ1-2 and V is TRBV27; TRBD1 aligns across 7 bases. CDR1 and CDR2 from the germline V gene are MNHEY and SMNVEV (reference sequence). Trimming removed 2 bases from V and 7 bases from J; junction bases left unmatched: 7. This CDR3 is 14 amino acids long. CDR3 amino acids: CASSLRDRDGGYTF. CDR3 in DNA: TGTGCCAGCAGTTTAAGGGACAGAGATGGTGGCTACACCTTC.

V gene TRBV9 combines with J gene TRBJ2-1; TRBD2 matches 11 bases. The germline V gene has CDR1 SGDLS and CDR2 YYNGEE. The CDR3 is 16 amino acids. V lost 4 bases and J lost 5; bases outside the gene matches: 8. The CDR3 region is CASSLHGTSGHNEQFF. The CDR3 region has the DNA TGTGCCAGCAGCCTCCACGGGACTAGCGGTCACAATGAGCAGTTCTTC. The full variable domain, with the rest looked up from reference TRBV9 and TRBJ2-1, is DSGVTQTPKHLITATGQRVTLRCSPRSGDLSVYWYQQSLDQGLQFLIQYYNGEERAKGNILERFSAQQFPDLHSELNLSSLELGDSALYFCASSLHGTSGHNEQFFGPGTRLTVL.

The V gene is TRBV6-2 or TRBV6-3, the J gene TRBJ2-7; 8 bases match TRBD1. J was trimmed by 3 bases and V by 0 bases; bases with no gene match: 4. Germline V gene data show CDR1 as MNHEY and CDR2 as SVGEGT. The CDR3 is made up of 15 amino acids. The CDR3 DNA follows: TGTGCCAGCAGTTACTCGACAGGGGCTCGCTACGAGCAGTACTTC. As protein: CASSYSTGARYEQYF.

In this sample, this clone turned up once. The chain employs TRBV5-1 and TRBJ1-2; D gene unclear. CDR1 is SGHRS, CDR2 YFSETQ, per germline. V dropped 3 bases and J dropped 4 bases, with 7 bases sitting between them. The CDR3 is made up of 12 amino acids. CDR3 amino acids: CASSSEGYGYTF. CDR3 sequence (DNA): TGCGCCAGCAGCTCGGAGGGCTATGGCTACACCTTC. Variable domain in full (rest from reference TRBV5-1 and TRBJ1-2): KAGVTQTPRYLIKTRGQQVTLSCSPISGHRSVSWYQQTPGQGLQFLFEYFSETQRNKGNFPGRFSGRQFSNSRSEMNVSTLELGDSALYLCASSSEGYGYTFGSGTRLTVV.

This chain joins TRBV4-3 and TRBJ1-1, with 8 nucleotides matching TRBD1. Germline V gene lookup returns CDR1 LGHNA and CDR2 YSLEER. Trimming at V came to 1 base and at J to 0 bases, leaving 4 bases not matched to a gene. This CDR3 contains 16 residues. The CDR3 DNA reads as TGCGCCAGCAGCCAAGCCCGGACAGGGATGAACACTGAAGCTTTCTTT. Amino acids: CASSQARTGMNTEAFF.

This chain links TRBV6-1 with TRBJ2-3; TRBD1 might be the D (5 bases). Per the germline V gene, CDR1 is MNHNS and CDR2 is SASEGT. The CDR3 contains 15 residues. V gave up 3 bases and J gave up 0 bases, with 10 bases separating them. CDR3 nucleotides: TGTGCCAGCAGTGATAATGGGGCGAGCACAGATACGCAGTATTTT. This codes for CASSDNGASTDTQYF.

The V gene is TRBV9, the J gene TRBJ1-4; 7 nucleotides align to TRBD1. The germline CDR1 and CDR2 sequences are SGDLS and YYNGEE. J lost 8 bases, V lost 4 bases, and 14 bases had no gene match. This CDR3 comprises 16 residues. This CDR3 reads CASSFRGGGLAEKLFF. CDR3 nucleotide sequence: TGTGCCAGCAGCTTCCGTGGAGGGGGCCTGGCGGAAAAACTGTTTTTT.

J is TRBJ2-6 and V is TRBV7-2, with D hard to call. Germline CDR1 SGHTA, CDR2 FQGNSA. V was clipped by 5 bases and J by 1 base, with 9 bases between them. The CDR3 is 15 residues long. The CDR3 nucleotides are TGTGCCAGCAGCAGAGATCGTTCTGGGGCCAACGTCCTGACTTTC. This encodes CASSRDRSGANVLTF.

The chain carries TRBV5-1 and TRBJ1-2, with 10 bases aligning to TRBD1. The junction had 13 bases not matched to a gene; V was cut back by 4 bases and J by 4 bases. The CDR3 loop spans 17 amino acids. The germline gives CDR1 SGHRS, CDR2 YFSETQ. The CDR3 DNA reads as TGCGCCAGCAGCCCGGGACAGGGGAGCGGATCAGGCTATGGCTACACCTTC. Protein product: CASSPGQGSGSGYGYTF.

V and J are TRBV30 and TRBJ1-5; D perhaps matches TRBD1 (5 bases). The CDR3 is 14 amino acids. CDR1 and CDR2 from the germline V gene are GTSNPN and SVGIG (reference sequence). V was trimmed by 2 bases and J by 6 bases, leaving 14 bases between them. The chain's CDR3 is CAWSTVRGLQPQHF. CDR3 DNA sequence: TGTGCCTGGAGTACTGTAAGGGGTCTTCAGCCCCAGCATTTT.

The gene calls are TRBV6-6 and TRBJ1-6; tentatively, D is TRBD1 (6 bases). The CDR3 consists of 14 residues. V was trimmed by 5 bases and J by 8 bases, leaving 13 bases between them. Looked up from germline, CDR1 is MNHNY and CDR2 is SVGAGI (reference sequence). CDR3 sequence reads: CASSHRVSDSPLHF. The CDR3 DNA sequence: TGTGCCAGCAGTCACAGGGTCAGCGATTCACCCCTCCACTTT.

This chain joins TRBV24-1 and TRBJ2-3, with D perhaps TRBD2 (6 bases). Deletions cut 4 bases from V and 1 base from J, with 14 bases between. This CDR3 region has 16 residues. The V gene's germline CDR1 is KGHDR and CDR2 SFDVKD. The CDR3 bases are TGTGCCACCAGTGAATCCCAGGGACTCGGCACAGATACGCAGTATTTT. As protein: CATSESQGLGTDTQYF.

The rearrangement links TRBV27 to TRBJ2-7; D possibly corresponds to TRBD1 (6 bases). This CDR3 is built from 13 residues. Deletions cut 5 bases from V and 3 bases from J, with 11 bases between. Germline V gene sequence: CDR1 MNHEY, CDR2 SMNVEV (reference sequence). In nucleotides, the CDR3 is TGTGCCAGCAGTCGCGGACAGAACTACGAGCAGTACTTC. Its protein product is CASSRGQNYEQYF.

The rearrangement uses TRBV6-2 or TRBV6-3 and TRBJ2-1; 7 bases fit TRBD2. Trimming removed 2 bases from V and 9 bases from J; junction bases left unmatched: 10. Germline V gene data show CDR1 as MNHEY and CDR2 as SVGEGT. This CDR3 spans 15 amino acids. CDR3 coding DNA: TGTGCCAGCAGTTACGACGGGGGAGGGCCTGCTGAGCAGTTCTTC. Translating it yields CASSYDGGGPAEQFF.

V is TRBV5-1 and J is TRBJ1-1, with D perhaps matching TRBD1 (5 bases). The CDR3 runs to 13 residues. Germline lookup yields CDR1 SGHRS and CDR2 YFSETQ. Between the trimmed V and J ends, which lost 1 base and 4 bases, there was a span of 8 bases. The CDR3 coding sequence is TGCGCCAGCAGCTTGTGGGGGGGCACTGAAGCTTTCTTT. Its translation is CASSLWGGTEAFF. Full variable domain (remainder filled in from reference TRBV5-1 and TRBJ1-1): KAGVTQTPRYLIKTRGQQVTLSCSPISGHRSVSWYQQTPGQGLQFLFEYFSETQRNKGNFPGRFSGRQFSNSRSEMNVSTLELGDSALYLCASSLWGGTEAFFGQGTRLTVV.

V gene TRBV30 combines with J gene TRBJ2-1; TRBD2 matches at 9 bases. The CDR3 length is 14 residues. J was trimmed by 9 bases and V by 3 bases; bases with no gene match: 9. Germline V gives CDR1 GTSNPN, CDR2 SVGIG (reference sequence). CDR3 bases: TGTGCCTGGAGGCCGACCGGGACTAGCCGTGAGCAGTTCTTC. This codes for CAWRPTGTSREQFF.

This clone was seen more than once but under ten times. The V call is TRBV5-5, the J call TRBJ2-7; 8 nucleotides line up with TRBD2. CDR1 and CDR2 (germline): SGHKS, YYEKEE (reference sequence). Germline trimming cut 0 bases from V and 3 bases from J; bases unmatched to any gene: 2. CDR3 size: 14 residues. The CDR3 coding sequence is TGTGCCAGCAGCTTGGCTCTAGCGGGCTACGAGCAGTACTTC. As protein: CASSLALAGYEQYF.

In nucleotides, the CDR3 is TGTGCCAGCTCACCGGCGACCGGGACAGGGCACGGCTACACCTTC. This encodes CASSPATGTGHGYTF. The chain combines TRBV18 with TRBJ1-2, with 9 bases identical to TRBD1. Germline lookup yields CDR1 KGHSH and CDR2 LQKENI. CDR3 length equals 15 residues. J gave up 8 bases and V 3 bases, and 10 bases lay outside the gene matches.

The chain employs TRBV24-1 and TRBJ1-2; no clear D. This CDR3 comprises 15 residues. Germline V CDR1 and CDR2: KGHDR, SFDVKD. Trimming removed 1 base from V and 6 bases from J, with 14 bases in between. CDR3 nucleotides: TGTGCCACCAGTGATTTTGGACGGCCCGGGGATGGCTACACCTTC. It encodes CATSDFGRPGDGYTF.

The chain couples TRBV7-9 to TRBJ2-3; 14 nucleotides line up with TRBD2. Unmatched junction bases numbered 3, after V lost 4 bases and J lost 9 bases. The CDR3 sequence is 14 residues long. Germline V gene data show CDR1 as SEHNR and CDR2 as FQNEAQ (reference sequence). CDR3 in DNA: TGTGCCAGCAGCTCGGGACTAGCGGGAGAAACGCAGTATTTT. Translation: CASSSGLAGETQYF. The whole variable domain, filled in from reference TRBV7-9 and TRBJ2-3, reads DTGVSQNPRHKITKRGQNVTFRCDPISEHNRLYWYRQTLGQGPEFLTYFQNEAQLEKSRLLSDRFSAERPKGSFSTLEIQRTEQGDSAMYLCASSSGLAGETQYFGPGTRLTVL.